These 8 T cell receptor beta chains came from one sample sequenced in a study of blood T cell repertoires in COVID-19. This table comes from immunoSEQ multiplex PCR, and its TCRdb copy is limited to in-frame clones, with some not included. The sample records 85,000 to 130,000 clones, 75% to 90% being singletons. The material sequenced was peripheral blood. Every receptor here comes from a man aged 55 to 70 with acute or convalescent COVID-19.

The genes are TRBV5-1 and TRBJ1-5, with 12 positions matching TRBD1. CDR3 length equals 16 residues. The J segment lost 6 bases and the V segment lost 0 bases, leaving 4 bases of the junction unmatched. Germline assignment: CDR1 SGHRS and CDR2 YFSETQ. The CDR3, as DNA: TGCGCCAGCAGCTTGGGCGGGACAGGGGGCTTTCAGCCCCAGCATTTT. It yields the protein CASSLGGTGGFQPQHF.

The chain combines TRBV19 with TRBJ1-6, with D unresolved. CDR1 is LNHDA, CDR2 SQIVND, per germline (reference sequence). The CDR3 contains 16 residues. V lost 3 bases, J lost 9 bases, and 18 bases lay in between. CDR3 in amino acids: CASSIIRTSGSSPLHF. CDR3 nucleotides: TGTGCCAGTAGTATTATAAGGACCTCGGGGAGTTCACCCCTCCACTTT.

This sequence joins TRBV19 and TRBJ1-3; D not certain. With 11 bases removed from V and 4 bases from J, the gap between germline ends came to 12 bases. Germline assignment: CDR1 LNHDA and CDR2 SQIVND (reference sequence). CDR3 length equals 12 residues. Here the CDR3 reads CAVATAGNTIYF. The DNA of the CDR3 is TGTGCCGTAGCGACCGCAGGAAACACCATATATTTT.

The genes are TRBV19 and TRBJ2-5; possible D gene TRBD1, 6 bases. With 4 bases removed from V and 2 bases from J, the gap between germline ends came to 11 bases. Germline V gene sequence: CDR1 LNHDA, CDR2 SQIVND (reference sequence). There are 14 residues in the CDR3. CDR3: CASSSLDSQETQYF. For the CDR3, the DNA is TGTGCCAGTAGTAGCCTGGACAGTCAAGAGACCCAGTACTTC.

The rearrangement links TRBV16 to TRBJ1-3; D gene ambiguous. V gave up 4 bases and J gave up 5 bases, with 9 bases separating them. Germline V CDR1 and CDR2: KGHSY, FQNENV. The CDR3 is 13 amino acids. In nucleotides, the CDR3 is TGTGCCAGCAGCCCTAACCGTAGAAACACCATATATTTT. It specifies CASSPNRRNTIYF.

The chain combines TRBV19 with TRBJ1-3; possibly TRBD1 for D (5 bases). Trimming removed 3 bases at V and 0 bases at J, with 12 bases between. This CDR3 has 16 amino acids. The germline CDR1 and CDR2 sequences are LNHDA and SQIVND (reference sequence). The CDR3, as DNA: TGTGCCAGTAGTATTGGGGCAGTCGCCTCTGGAAACACCATATATTTT. Amino acids: CASSIGAVASGNTIYF.

The chain employs TRBV28 and TRBJ1-4, with 7 bases matching TRBD1. CDR3 length: 14 amino acids. Germline V gene data show CDR1 as MDHEN and CDR2 as SYDVKM. The V and J ends lost 6 bases and 4 bases, in that order; junction bases with no gene match: 5. CDR3 loop: CASRNRGGNEKLFF. In DNA form, the CDR3 reads TGTGCCAGCAGAAACAGGGGAGGTAATGAAAAACTGTTTTTT.

The chain has TRBV7-8 and TRBJ1-2; D is possibly TRBD1 (5 bases). V was clipped by 5 bases and J by 2 bases, with 18 bases between them. Germline CDR1 is SGHVS and CDR2 is FQNEAQ. The CDR3 is 16 amino acids. As DNA, the CDR3 is TGTGCCAGCAGCGCATCGACGGGACTCCAGAACTATGGCTACACCTTC. This encodes CASSASTGLQNYGYTF.